The source of this T cell receptor beta chain is a study of blood T cell repertoires in COVID-19 (dated by TCRdb to 2019 to 2021). About the investigation overall: The collaborator samples originated in the United States, Italy and Spain and spanned the acute and convalescent phases of COVID-19. The prospective study material was composed of cDNA or gDNA derived from T cells, B-cell-depleted T cells, or PBMCs. Subjects who had been exposed to COVID-19, were actively infected with it, or had recovered from it provided the deeply sampled blood TCRbeta repertoires that made up the dataset. The repertoires were released in a freely available public database intended as a resource for research on the immune response to SARS-CoV-2. Samples were obtained from the ongoing ImmuneRACE study (first 160 participants) and from over 1,000 subjects provided by 6 global collaborators. Nearly every sample came with metadata listing a de-identified subject ID, COVID-19 status, age in years and sex. HLA class I and class II types, where available, came from metadata supplied by the sample provider rather than from assay-based typing. Overall results and qualifications from the work: How much clinical and demographic metadata was included differed by source and by participant, and the metadata was provided uncurated.

The immunoSEQ Assay, a bias-controlled multiplex PCR, was used to amplify TCRbeta CDR3 regions from genomic DNA. As for how the authors treated the data: Nucleated cell counts per sample were estimated from amplification of reference gene primers within the assay. To quantify the absolute abundance of each unique TCRbeta CDR3 rearrangement, sequence reads were collapsed and filtered. Productive Simpson clonality was computed per sample as the square root of Simpson's diversity index over productive rearrangements. TCRdb stores this immuneACCESS table with in-frame sequences only. Part of the clones is absent; in the studies checked, under half of the shortfall reflects unresolved V genes, and no reason is known for the rest. The D gene and trimming were derived from the DNA, and the V and J assignments and clone size from that table. Here the sample has approximately 270,000 clones; roughly four fifths occur a single time. The ten largest clones add up to more than 15% of the sample.

This clone was picked up a small number of times. Its antigen is unknown. Base qualities are not provided; no much larger clone lies one nucleotide away. One collaborating source in Seattle enrolled patients while the patients were actively infected and followed the patients over time throughout the course of disease. Each collaborating institution followed its own protocols to collect whole blood in K2EDTA tubes. For TCRbeta analysis, collaborators shipped samples in one of three forms: frozen whole blood, isolated PBMCs, or DNA extracted from either of those sample types. CDR1 LNHDA and CDR2 SQIVND are derived from the germline V gene (reference sequence). From its cysteine to its phenylalanine, the CDR3 spans 13 amino acids. Just the 39-base CDR3 DNA is kept, in frame starting at base 1. The junction carries 14 bases between V and J, which are trimmed by 9 bases and 5 bases respectively.

The chain is encoded by TRBV19 joined to TRBJ1-5; 6 matching bases give a weak D call of TRBD1. This TCR was recovered from a person aged 65-85 years with COVID-19, enrolled during active disease. Sequencing used peripheral blood. The CDR3 has the sequence CASKTPGDQPQHF. The nucleotide sequence reads as follows: TGTGCCAGCAAGACCCCAGGGGATCAGCCCCAGCATTTT.